The clone carrying this T cell receptor (beta chain) was counted between two and nine times. The data were obtained in a study of neurological immune-mediated disorders. TCRdb reprocessed the 5' RACE reads via MiXCR and lists one record per CDR3 protein. The repertoire holds about 70,000 distinct CDR3 sequences, with 4.5% to 6% as singletons. Trimming removed 4 bases at V and 5 bases at J, with 12 bases between. The CDR3 contains 13 residues. Germline V gene data show CDR1 as KGHSH and CDR2 as LQKENI. The sequencing sample was made of PBMCs. The chain carries TRBV18 and TRBJ2-7; D perhaps matches TRBD1 (6 bases). This receptor was taken from a woman between 65 and 79 years old with multiple sclerosis. The CDR3 here is CASSRDMGNEQYF. CDR3 nucleotides: TGTGCCAGCTCACGGGACATGGGGAACGAGCAGTACTTC.